This T cell receptor beta chain was sequenced during a study of blood T cells in healthy people across ages. The CDR3 consists of 13 residues. The germline CDR1 and CDR2 sequences are SGHVS and FNYEAQ. V lost 5 bases to trimming and J lost 7 bases, with 15 bases between them. The table lists this clonotype with many counts. The second PCR ran about 6 to 12 cycles with a sample-barcoded 5' primer and J-beta primers. TCRdb passed the 5' RACE reads through MiXCR, listing each CDR3 protein once. This table has 900,000 to 950,000 distinct CDR3 sequences, 25% to 30% appearing once. These data were also reused for a study on T cells of mothers and their children. That source notes: Sequencing got over 8.5 million TCR beta CDR3 reads from each mother and roughly 2.7 million from each child.

Sample: blood. This TCR was sampled from a woman in her forties in good health. V and J are TRBV7-6 and TRBJ2-7, with D possibly being TRBD2 (6 bases). In DNA form, the CDR3 reads TGTGCCAGCAGCCGGGGGTTCGGCGAGGAGCAGTACTTC. Protein: CASSRGFGEEQYF.